This paragraph reports one TCR beta chain. The data derive from a study of technical replicates of blood from several donors. Repertoires were generated with immunoSEQ multiplex PCR, while TCRdb's copy carries only in-frame clones and drops some. The sample gives around 98,000 clones, nearly 97% of which show up once; over 0.2% is in the top ten. The receptor's source is a human donor in good health. The sequencing sample was made of T cells isolated from PBMCs.

This chain's CDR3 is CASATSGTTDTQYF. In nucleotides, the CDR3 is TGTGCCAGCGCGACTAGCGGGACCACAGATACGCAGTATTTT. The chain joins TRBV2 to TRBJ2-3, with 11 bases identical to TRBD2. J gave up 2 bases and V 8 bases, and 3 bases lay outside the gene matches. Looked up from germline, CDR1 is SNHLY and CDR2 is FYNNEI. There are 14 residues in the CDR3.